This T cell receptor beta chain was sequenced for a study of long-term antiretroviral therapy in people with HIV. Findings and caveats of the study: Repertoires looked antigen-experienced, with only a slight naive shift after ART.

This CDR3 contains 18 residues. In germline, CDR1 is MGHRA, CDR2 YSYEKL. V trimming: 11 bases; J trimming: 3 bases; junction bases outside the gene matches: 23. A note on this clone: Its cognate antigen is unknown.

Runs used v3.0 of the immunoSEQ assay and were done at survey level. Libraries were prepared by immunoSEQ multiplex PCR; TCRdb keeps only in-frame clonotypes and omits some of them. The sample has 7,200 or so clones, around 74% seen once; the top ten hold less than 8%. The chain is built from TRBV4-1 and TRBJ2-7, with TRBD1 identical over 9 bases. The clonotype was recovered from a man aged 18 to 30 with HIV. Sequenced material: unsorted PBMCs, taken 0.1 years before starting antiretroviral therapy. The CDR3 sequence is CAPPPRTGEAEENYEQYV. The CDR3 DNA follows: TGCGCCCCGCCGCCGAGGACAGGGGAGGCTGAGGAAAACTACGAGCAGTACGTC.